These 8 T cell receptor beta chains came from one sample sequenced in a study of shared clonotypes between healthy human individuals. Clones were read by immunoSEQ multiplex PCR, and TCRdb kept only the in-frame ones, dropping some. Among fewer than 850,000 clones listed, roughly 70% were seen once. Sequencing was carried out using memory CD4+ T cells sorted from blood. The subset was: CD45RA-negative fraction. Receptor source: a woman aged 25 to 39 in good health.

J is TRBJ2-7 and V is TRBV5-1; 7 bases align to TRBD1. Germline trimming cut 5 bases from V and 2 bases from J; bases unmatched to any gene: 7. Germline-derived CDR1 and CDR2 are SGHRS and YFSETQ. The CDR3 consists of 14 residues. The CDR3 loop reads CASRPDRYTYEQYF. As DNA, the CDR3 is TGCGCCAGCAGGCCGGACAGGTACACCTACGAGCAGTACTTC.

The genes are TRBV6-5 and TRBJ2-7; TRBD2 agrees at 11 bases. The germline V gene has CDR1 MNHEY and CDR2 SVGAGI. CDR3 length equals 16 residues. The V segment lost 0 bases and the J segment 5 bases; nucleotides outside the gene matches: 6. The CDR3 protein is CASSYSTSGNGHEQYF. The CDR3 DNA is TGTGCCAGCAGTTACTCGACTAGCGGGAATGGACACGAGCAGTACTTC.

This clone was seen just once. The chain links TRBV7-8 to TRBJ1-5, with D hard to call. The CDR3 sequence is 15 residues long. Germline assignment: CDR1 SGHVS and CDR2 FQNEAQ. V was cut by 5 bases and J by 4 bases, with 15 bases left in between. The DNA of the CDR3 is TGTGCCAGCAGCCCTATAGGGAATAGGAATCAGCCCCAGCATTTT. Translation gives CASSPIGNRNQPQHF.

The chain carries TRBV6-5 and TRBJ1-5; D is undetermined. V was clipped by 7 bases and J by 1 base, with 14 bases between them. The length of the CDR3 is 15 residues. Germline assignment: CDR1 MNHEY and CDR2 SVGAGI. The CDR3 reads CASKRAGSSNQPQHF. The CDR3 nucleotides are TGTGCCAGCAAACGCGCGGGGTCAAGCAATCAGCCCCAGCATTTT.

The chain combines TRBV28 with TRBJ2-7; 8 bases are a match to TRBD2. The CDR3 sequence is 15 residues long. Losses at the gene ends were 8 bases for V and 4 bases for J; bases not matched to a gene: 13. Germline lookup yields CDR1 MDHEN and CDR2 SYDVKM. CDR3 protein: CASAARRAGGYEQYF. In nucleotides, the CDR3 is TGTGCCAGCGCGGCCCGGCGGGCGGGAGGTTACGAGCAGTACTTC.

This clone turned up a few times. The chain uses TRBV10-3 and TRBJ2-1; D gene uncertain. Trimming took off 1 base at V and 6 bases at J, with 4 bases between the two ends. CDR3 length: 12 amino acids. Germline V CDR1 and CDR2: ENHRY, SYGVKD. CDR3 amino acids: CAISELPNEQFF. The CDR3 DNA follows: TGTGCCATCAGTGAGTTGCCCAATGAGCAGTTCTTC.

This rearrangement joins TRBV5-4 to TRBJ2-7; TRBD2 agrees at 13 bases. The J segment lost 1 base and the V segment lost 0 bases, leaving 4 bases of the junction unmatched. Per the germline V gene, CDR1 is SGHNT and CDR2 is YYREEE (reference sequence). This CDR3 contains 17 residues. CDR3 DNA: TGTGCCAGCAGCTTGGCCGAGGGACTAGCGGGGTCCTACGAGCAGTACTTC. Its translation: CASSLAEGLAGSYEQYF.

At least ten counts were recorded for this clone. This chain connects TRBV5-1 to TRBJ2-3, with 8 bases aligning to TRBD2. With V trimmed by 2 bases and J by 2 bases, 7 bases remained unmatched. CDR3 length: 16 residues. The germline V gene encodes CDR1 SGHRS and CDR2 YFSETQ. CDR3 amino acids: CASSLPLAASTDTQYF. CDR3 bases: TGCGCCAGCAGCTTACCACTAGCGGCCTCCACAGATACGCAGTATTTT.